This TCR beta chain is from a study of cytomegalovirus exposure and HLA in healthy donors. For this clone: Its antigen is as yet unknown.

Study-wide findings and caveats: Some TCR beta chains (roughly 160 of them) were listed as cytomegalovirus-associated. Later on, a genetic analysis was performed. It linked a missense variant in DCLRE1C with V- and J-gene trimming of TCR beta.

In germline, CDR1 is KGHSH, CDR2 LQKENI. There are 15 residues in the CDR3. V was cut by 2 bases and J by 10 bases, with 18 bases left in between. Use of 60 Vbeta and 13 Jbeta primers characterized the PCR. Clones were sequenced by immunoSEQ multiplex PCR, and TCRdb holds only the in-frame ones, with some missing. The sample holds over 150,000 clones, 80% to 85% seen once. This clonotype originated in a male donor in good health and CMV-seropositive. This chain joins TRBV18 and TRBJ1-5; weak D call: TRBD1 (5 bases). The sample was PBMCs. CDR3 amino acids: CASSPVPGPERPQHF. In DNA, the CDR3 is TGTGCCAGCTCACCAGTCCCAGGGCCGGAGCGACCCCAGCATTTT.